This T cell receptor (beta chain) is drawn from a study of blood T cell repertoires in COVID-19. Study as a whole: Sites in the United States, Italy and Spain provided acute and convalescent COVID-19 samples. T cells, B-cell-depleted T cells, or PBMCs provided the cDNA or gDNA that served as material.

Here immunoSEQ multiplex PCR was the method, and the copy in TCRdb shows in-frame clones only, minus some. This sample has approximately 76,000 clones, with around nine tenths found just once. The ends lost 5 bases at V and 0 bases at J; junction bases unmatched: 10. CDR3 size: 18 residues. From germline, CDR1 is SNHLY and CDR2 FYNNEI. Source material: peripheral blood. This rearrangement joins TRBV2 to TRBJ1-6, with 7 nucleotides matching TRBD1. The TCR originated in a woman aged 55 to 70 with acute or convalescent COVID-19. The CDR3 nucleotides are TGTGCCAGCAGTCTGACAGGGTTCTTAACCTCCTATAATTCACCCCTCCACTTT. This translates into CASSLTGFLTSYNSPLHF.